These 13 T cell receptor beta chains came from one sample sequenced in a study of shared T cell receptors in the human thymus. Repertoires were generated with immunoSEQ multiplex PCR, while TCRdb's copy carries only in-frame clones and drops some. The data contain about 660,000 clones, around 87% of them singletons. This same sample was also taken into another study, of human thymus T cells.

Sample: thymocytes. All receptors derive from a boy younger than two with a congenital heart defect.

In DNA, the CDR3 is TGTGCCAGCAGCTTAGCTCCCGGAGGAGGGGGACAGTACTACGAGCAGTACTTC. Amino acid sequence: CASSLAPGGGGQYYEQYF. The genes are TRBV7-9 and TRBJ2-7; D is possibly TRBD1 (7 bases). This CDR3 has 18 residues. V lost 0 bases to trimming and J lost 3 bases, with 21 bases between them. Germline V gene lookup returns CDR1 SEHNR and CDR2 FQNEAQ (reference sequence).

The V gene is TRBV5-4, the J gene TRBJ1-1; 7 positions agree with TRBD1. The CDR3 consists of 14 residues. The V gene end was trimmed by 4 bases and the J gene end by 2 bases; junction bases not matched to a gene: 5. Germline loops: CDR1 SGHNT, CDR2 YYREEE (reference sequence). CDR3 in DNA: TGTGCCAGCAGCAGGGACAGCATAAACACTGAAGCTTTCTTT. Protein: CASSRDSINTEAFF.

The DNA for the CDR3 is TGTGCCAGCACCTATGGCACCTGGGCTCGGCGGGACGAGCAGTACTTC. It is translated as CASTYGTWARRDEQYF. The chain carries TRBV5-4 and TRBJ2-7; possibly TRBD2 for D (5 bases). CDR1 SGHNT and CDR2 YYREEE come from the germline V gene (reference sequence). V lost 6 bases, J lost 5 bases, and 24 bases lay in between. There are 16 residues in the CDR3.

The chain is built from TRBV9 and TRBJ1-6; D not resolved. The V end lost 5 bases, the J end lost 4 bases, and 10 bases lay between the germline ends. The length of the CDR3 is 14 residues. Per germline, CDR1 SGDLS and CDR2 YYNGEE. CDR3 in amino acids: CASSGLMYNSPLHF. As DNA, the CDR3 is TGTGCCAGCAGTGGACTGATGTATAATTCACCCCTCCACTTT. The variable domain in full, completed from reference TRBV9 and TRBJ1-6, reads DSGVTQTPKHLITATGQRVTLRCSPRSGDLSVYWYQQSLDQGLQFLIQYYNGEERAKGNILERFSAQQFPDLHSELNLSSLELGDSALYFCASSGLMYNSPLHFGNGTRLTVT.

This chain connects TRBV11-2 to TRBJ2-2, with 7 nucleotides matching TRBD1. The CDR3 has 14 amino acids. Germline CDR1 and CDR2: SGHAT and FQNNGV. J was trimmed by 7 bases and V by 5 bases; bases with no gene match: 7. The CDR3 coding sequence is TGTGCCAGCAGCCACACAGGGGCAGGCGGGGAGCTGTTTTTT. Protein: CASSHTGAGGELFF.

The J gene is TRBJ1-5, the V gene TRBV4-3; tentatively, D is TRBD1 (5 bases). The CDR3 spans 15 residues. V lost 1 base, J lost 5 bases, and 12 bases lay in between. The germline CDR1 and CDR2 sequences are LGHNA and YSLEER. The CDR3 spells CASSQGIGGYQPQHF. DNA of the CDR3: TGCGCCAGCAGCCAAGGGATCGGGGGGTATCAGCCCCAGCATTTT.

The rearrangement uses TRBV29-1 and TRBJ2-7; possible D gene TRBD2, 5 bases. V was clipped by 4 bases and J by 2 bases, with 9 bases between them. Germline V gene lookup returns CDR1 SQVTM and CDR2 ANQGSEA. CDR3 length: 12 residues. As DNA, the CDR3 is TGCAGCGTTGGAAGCGGTCCCTACGAGCAGTACTTC. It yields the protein CSVGSGPYEQYF.

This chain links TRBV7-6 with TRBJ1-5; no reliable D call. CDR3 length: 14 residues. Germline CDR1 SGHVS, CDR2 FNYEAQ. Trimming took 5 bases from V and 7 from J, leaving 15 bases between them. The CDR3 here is CASSPKRAFQPQHF. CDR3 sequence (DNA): TGTGCCAGCAGCCCAAAACGAGCTTTCCAGCCCCAGCATTTT.

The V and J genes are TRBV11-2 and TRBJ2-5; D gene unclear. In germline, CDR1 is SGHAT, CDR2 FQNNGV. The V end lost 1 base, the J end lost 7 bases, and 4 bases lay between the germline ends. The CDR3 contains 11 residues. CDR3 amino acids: CASSLGATQYF. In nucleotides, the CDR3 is TGTGCCAGCAGCTTAGGGGCGACCCAGTACTTC.

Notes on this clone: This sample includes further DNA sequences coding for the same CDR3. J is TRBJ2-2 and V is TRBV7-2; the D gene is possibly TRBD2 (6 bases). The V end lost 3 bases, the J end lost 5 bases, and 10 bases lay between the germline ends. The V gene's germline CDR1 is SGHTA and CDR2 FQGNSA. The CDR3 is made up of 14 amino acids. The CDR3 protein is CASSLGGGTGELFF. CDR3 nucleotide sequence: TGTGCCAGCAGCTTGGGGGGTGGGACCGGGGAGCTGTTTTTT.

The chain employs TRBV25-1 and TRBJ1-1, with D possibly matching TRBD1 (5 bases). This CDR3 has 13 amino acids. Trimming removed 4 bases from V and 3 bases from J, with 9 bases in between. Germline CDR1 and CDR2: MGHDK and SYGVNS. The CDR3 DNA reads TGTGCCAGCAGTGGCTCCAGGGACACTGAAGCTTTCTTT. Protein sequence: CASSGSRDTEAFF.

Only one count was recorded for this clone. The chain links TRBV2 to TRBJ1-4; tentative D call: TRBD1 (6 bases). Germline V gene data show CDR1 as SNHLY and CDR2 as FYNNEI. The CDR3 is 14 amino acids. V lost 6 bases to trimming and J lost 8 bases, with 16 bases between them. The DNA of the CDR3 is TGTGCCAGCAGGAACACAGGGATAGAGGAAAAACTGTTTTTT. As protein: CASRNTGIEEKLFF.

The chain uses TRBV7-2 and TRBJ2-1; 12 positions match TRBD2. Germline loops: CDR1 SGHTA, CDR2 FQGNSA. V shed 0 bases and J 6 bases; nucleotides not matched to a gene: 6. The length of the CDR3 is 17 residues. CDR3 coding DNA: TGTGCCAGCAGCTTAGCTCAGGCTAGCGGGGGGGCCAATGAGCAGTTCTTC. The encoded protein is CASSLAQASGGANEQFF.